A selection of T cell receptor beta chains follows, all from one sample in a study of PD-L1 blockade in urothelial cancer. Sequencing was performed with immunoSEQ multiplex PCR; in TCRdb, only in-frame clones are kept and a portion is missing. The table lists just under 30,000 clones, about 89% of them singletons. The input for sequencing was PBMCs, taken around atezolizumab (anti-PD-L1) treatment. These receptors were obtained from a man aged 45 to 65 with urothelial cancer. CDR3s include the opening cysteine and the closing phenylalanine or tryptophan. The order of the fields is D gene, V gene, clone size, J gene, CDR3 DNA, CDR3 protein. The D gene is left open where the match is weak. Some rows mark clone size as missing; the rest say once, few, many or name a class of expanded clone.

D: TRBD2; V: TRBV5-4; size: once; J: TRBJ2-7; DNA: TGTGCCAGCAGCTTAGGGCTAGCGGGAGGATTGGGAGAGCAGTACTTC; CDR3: CASSLGLAGGLGEQYF
D: TRBD2; V: TRBV5-1; size: NA; J: TRBJ2-5; DNA: TGCGCCAGCTCTCGTGGTAGCGGGGGGAGGGAGACCCAGTACTTC; CDR3: CASSRGSGGRETQYF
D: TRBD2; V: TRBV7-2; size: NA; J: TRBJ2-1; DNA: TGTGCCAGCAGCTTAGAAGTTACTAGCGGGAGGGAAAGACAGTTCTTC; CDR3: CASSLEVTSGRERQFF
D: NA; V: TRBV28; size: NA; J: TRBJ2-7; DNA: TGTGCCAGCAGTTTGAGTATCTACGAGCAGTACTTC; CDR3: CASSLSIYEQYF
D: NA; V: TRBV15; size: NA; J: TRBJ2-5; DNA: TGTGCCACCAGCCAACGGGACCAAGAGACCCAGTACTTC; CDR3: CATSQRDQETQYF
D: NA; V: TRBV5-1; size: NA; J: TRBJ1-5; DNA: TGCGCCAGCAGCTTCGACGGGGAAAGCAATCAGCCCCAGCATTTT; CDR3: CASSFDGESNQPQHF
D: TRBD1; V: TRBV5-1; size: once; J: TRBJ2-5; DNA: TGCGCCAGCAGTTCCGGGACAGAAGAGACCCAGTACTTC; CDR3: CASSSGTEETQYF
D: NA; V: TRBV4-1; size: NA; J: TRBJ2-4; DNA: TGCGCCAGCAGCTACGGACTCTCGGGTGGGAACATTCAGTACTTC; CDR3: CASSYGLSGGNIQYF
D: NA; V: TRBV18; size: NA; J: TRBJ1-4; DNA: TGTGCCAGCTCACCACCAAACCCTCGGACAGCAACTAATGAAAAACTGTTTTTT; CDR3: CASSPPNPRTATNEKLFF
D: TRBD2; V: TRBV5-1; size: NA; J: TRBJ2-5; DNA: TGCGCCAGCAGCCCCCTGACTAGCGGGTACCAAGAGACCCAGTACTTC; CDR3: CASSPLTSGYQETQYF
D: TRBD1; V: TRBV6-1; size: NA; J: TRBJ2-3; DNA: TGTGCCAGCAGTGAAGCGGGGGGGACAGGGCCCACAGATACGCAGTATTTT; CDR3: CASSEAGGTGPTDTQYF
D: NA; V: TRBV30; size: NA; J: TRBJ1-2; DNA: TGTGCCTGGAATCCCCAGCGGGGCTACACCTTC; CDR3: CAWNPQRGYTF
D: NA; V: TRBV11-3; size: NA; J: TRBJ2-4; DNA: TGTGCCAGCAGCTTAGACAGGGGGGACATTCAGTACTTC; CDR3: CASSLDRGDIQYF
D: TRBD1; V: TRBV11-2; size: NA; J: TRBJ1-5; DNA: TGTGCCAGCAGCCGGGACAGGGGAGTAGGTCAGCCCCAGCATTTT; CDR3: CASSRDRGVGQPQHF
D: NA; V: TRBV6-1; size: NA; J: TRBJ1-1; DNA: TGTGCCAGCAGTGAAGTATTCACAATTTACACTGAAGCTTTCTTT; CDR3: CASSEVFTIYTEAFF
D: TRBD2; V: TRBV2; size: few; J: TRBJ2-2; DNA: TGTGCCAGCAGAGTAGCGGGAAGGAACACCGGGGAGCTGTTTTTT; CDR3: CASRVAGRNTGELFF
D: NA; V: TRBV11-2; size: NA; J: TRBJ2-4; DNA: TGTGCCAGCCAAAGGGCGGGGCTAGCCAAAAACATTCAGTACTTC; CDR3: CASQRAGLAKNIQYF
D: TRBD2; V: TRBV5-1; size: NA; J: TRBJ2-1; DNA: TGCGCCAGCAGCTTGGGTCTGACTAGCGGGGCGTACAATGAGCAGTTCTTC; CDR3: CASSLGLTSGAYNEQFF
D: NA; V: TRBV7-3; size: NA; J: TRBJ2-1; DNA: TGTGCCAGCAGCTTGGGGGCCAGTCTTTTCAATGAGCAGTTCTTC; CDR3: CASSLGASLFNEQFF
D: TRBD1; V: TRBV6-6; size: NA; J: TRBJ2-6; DNA: TGTGCCAGCAGTGGGACAGGGCCTGGGGCCAACGTCCTGACTTTC; CDR3: CASSGTGPGANVLTF
D: TRBD1; V: TRBV6-6; size: NA; J: TRBJ1-4; DNA: TGTGCCAGCAGTTACGGAGGGACAGGAGGTGAAAAACTGTTTTTT; CDR3: CASSYGGTGGEKLFF
D: NA; V: TRBV7-9; size: NA; J: TRBJ1-5; DNA: TGTGCCAGCAGCTTAAACCCGGATCAGCCCCAGCATTTT; CDR3: CASSLNPDQPQHF
D: NA; V: TRBV27; size: NA; J: TRBJ2-7; DNA: TGTGCCAGCTACCCTTCAGGGCAGTCCTACGAGCAGTACTTC; CDR3: CASYPSGQSYEQYF
D: TRBD2; V: TRBV14; size: once; J: TRBJ2-1; DNA: TGTGCCAGCAGCCCCGGACAGACTAGCGGAGCCCGCTCCTACAATGAGCAGTTCTTC; CDR3: CASSPGQTSGARSYNEQFF
D: NA; V: TRBV6-5; size: NA; J: TRBJ2-7; DNA: TGTGCCAGCAGTTACTCGGAGGTGGAGGGGCCAATACGTAAGTACTTC; CDR3: CASSYSEVEGPIRKYF
D: NA; V: TRBV5-4; size: NA; J: TRBJ2-1; DNA: TGTGCCAGCAGCTTGTATGGTAGCAATGAGCAGTTCTTC; CDR3: CASSLYGSNEQFF
D: NA; V: TRBV6-4; size: NA; J: TRBJ2-3; DNA: TGTGCCAGCAGACCGGGGGAGACGCAGTATTTT; CDR3: CASRPGETQYF
D: NA; V: TRBV18; size: NA; J: TRBJ2-7; DNA: TGTGCCAGCTCACTAAATAGCGGCTACGAGCAGTACTTC; CDR3: CASSLNSGYEQYF
D: TRBD2; V: TRBV18; size: NA; J: TRBJ2-3; DNA: TGTGCCAGCTCACCGGGACTAGCGGGAGGGCCAGATACGCAGTATTTT; CDR3: CASSPGLAGGPDTQYF
D: TRBD2; V: TRBV11-3; size: NA; J: TRBJ2-2; DNA: TGTGCCAGCAGCCTTAGCGGGGGGCCCATGGCCGGGGAGCTGTTTTTT; CDR3: CASSLSGGPMAGELFF
D: TRBD1; V: TRBV27; size: NA; J: TRBJ2-7; DNA: TGTGCCAGCAGTTTAGCTTACAGGGGCTACGAGCAGTACTTC; CDR3: CASSLAYRGYEQYF
D: TRBD1; V: TRBV6-4; size: NA; J: TRBJ1-6; DNA: TGTGCCAGCAGTCCGGGACAGGACAATTCACCCCTCCACTTT; CDR3: CASSPGQDNSPLHF
D: NA; V: TRBV30; size: NA; J: TRBJ1-1; DNA: TGTGCCTGGAGTGTCGGGACACTAAACACTGAAGCTTTCTTT; CDR3: CAWSVGTLNTEAFF
D: TRBD1; V: TRBV10-3; size: NA; J: TRBJ1-1; DNA: TGTGCCATCAGTGGGGGACAGAAGAACACTGAAGCTTTCTTT; CDR3: CAISGGQKNTEAFF
D: NA; V: TRBV11-3; size: NA; J: TRBJ1-1; DNA: TGTGCCAGCAGCCGACAGCAGAACACTGAAGCTTTCTTT; CDR3: CASSRQQNTEAFF
D: NA; V: TRBV11-2; size: NA; J: TRBJ2-7; DNA: TGTGCCAGCAGCCGGAGCTCCTACGAGCAGTACTTC; CDR3: CASSRSSYEQYF
D: NA; V: TRBV30; size: NA; J: TRBJ2-5; DNA: TGTGCCTGGAGTAGCAAAGAGACCCAGTACTTC; CDR3: CAWSSKETQYF
D: NA; V: TRBV6-6; size: NA; J: TRBJ2-6; DNA: TGTGCCAGCAGTTACAGAGGGGGCTCTGGGGCCAACGTCCTGACTTTC; CDR3: CASSYRGGSGANVLTF
D: NA; V: TRBV9; size: NA; J: TRBJ2-7; DNA: TGTGCCAGCAGCGTAGATGGCAGCTACGAGCAGTACTTC; CDR3: CASSVDGSYEQYF
D: NA; V: TRBV30; size: NA; J: TRBJ2-7; DNA: TGTGCCTGGAGTACGGGACACCTTTACGAGCAGTACTTC; CDR3: CAWSTGHLYEQYF